This T cell receptor (beta chain) was observed in a study of blood T cell repertoires in COVID-19. On the study more broadly: COVID-19 samples from acute and convalescent phases originated in the United States, Italy and Spain.

This clone showed up just once. Cohort allocation depended upon clinical history that participants reported. The CDR3 has 14 residues. V was shortened by 4 bases and J by 7 bases, with 17 bases between the two germline ends. The germline V gene encodes CDR1 MNHEY and CDR2 SMNVEV (reference sequence). Source study methods: Reference gene primers were amplified, and this amplification served to estimate nucleated cell counts. Repertoires were generated with immunoSEQ multiplex PCR, while TCRdb's copy carries only in-frame clones and drops some. The D gene and trimming were derived from the DNA, and the V and J assignments and clone size from that table. Among 150,000 to 200,000 clones, 60% to 80% were seen once, and the ten largest hold approximately 15%.

The receptor's source is a woman aged 45-65 years who had recovered from COVID-19. The sample taken for sequencing was PBMCs or T cells enriched from blood (not recorded which). The chain carries TRBV27 and TRBJ2-7; D unclear. CDR3 nucleotide sequence: TGTGCCAGCAGTTCGACCCCGACTGCCCGGGAGCAGTACTTC. This encodes CASSSTPTAREQYF.